This TCR beta chain was recovered during a study of monozygotic twins with inflammatory bowel disease. For this clonotype: The antigen is not known.

CDR3 size: 14 residues. Germline CDR1 and CDR2: LNHNV and YYDKDF (reference sequence). Per individual sample, eight separate reactions were used to make cDNA. The UMIs carried a 6-nucleotide sample barcode, and they were added by template switching. From its re-call of the 5' RACE reads, TCRdb lists each CDR3 protein once, without DNA. The sample features 210,000 or so distinct CDR3 sequences, with 6% to 9% in its top ten. Notes on the study in general: Compared with healthy twins, IBD patients shared fewer clonotypes with others, especially with disease activity. None of the different T cell subtypes could be distinguished from one another.

The chain uses TRBV15 and TRBJ2-7. The sequenced sample consisted of blood. The sequence was obtained from a human donor with ulcerative colitis or Crohn's disease, or a healthy co-twin of an affected twin (not recorded which). The CDR3 spells CATSTYPNTYEQYF.